This TCR beta chain was retrieved from a study of vaccination and CD4 T cells after COVID-19. Study-level background: Culture controls were given either a CEFX pool, an HIV-1 Nef pool, or no peptide.

With respect to this clonotype: Its target is unknown.

Cultured CD4+ T-cell DNA underwent Oncomine TCR Beta short-read sequencing. From cultured CD4+ T cells, genomic DNA was extracted. TCRdb processed the PCR reads anew with MiXCR; each CDR3 protein has one entry. The sample has fewer than 15,000 distinct CDR3 sequences, more than 30% seen once; the top ten hold around an eighth. Documented treatment: approximately 9-day PBMC culture with coronavirus spike peptide pools or control peptides (ViraFEST assay). The V and J ends lost 6 bases and 3 bases respectively, with 15 bases between them. The CDR3 spans 15 residues. This clonotype was obtained from a human donor who had recovered from COVID-19. The sample was CD4+ T cells from blood, cultured in vitro, taken after SARS-CoV-2 vaccination. This sequence joins TRBV12-3 or TRBV12-4 and TRBJ2-1; the D gene is possibly TRBD2 (5 bases). CDR3 in DNA: TGTGCCAGCAGGGAGGCCATCCTGAACTACAATGAGCAGTTCTTC. Protein product: CASREAILNYNEQFF.